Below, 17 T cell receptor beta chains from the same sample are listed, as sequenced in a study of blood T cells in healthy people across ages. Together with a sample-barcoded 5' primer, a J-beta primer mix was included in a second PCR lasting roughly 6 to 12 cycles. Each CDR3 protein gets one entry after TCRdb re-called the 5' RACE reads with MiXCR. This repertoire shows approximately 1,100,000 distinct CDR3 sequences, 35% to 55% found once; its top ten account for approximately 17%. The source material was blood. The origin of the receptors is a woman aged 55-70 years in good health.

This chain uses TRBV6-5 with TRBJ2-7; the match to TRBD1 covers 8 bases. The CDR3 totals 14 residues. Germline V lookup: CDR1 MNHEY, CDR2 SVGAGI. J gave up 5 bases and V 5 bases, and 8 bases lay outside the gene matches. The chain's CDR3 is CASSPPGTGDEQYF. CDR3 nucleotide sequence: TGTGCCAGCAGTCCCCCCGGGACAGGTGACGAGCAGTACTTC.

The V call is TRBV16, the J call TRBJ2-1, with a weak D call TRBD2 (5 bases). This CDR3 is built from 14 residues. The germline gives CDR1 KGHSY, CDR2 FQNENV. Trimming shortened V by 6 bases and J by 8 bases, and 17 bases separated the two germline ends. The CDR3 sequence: CASSVLGSGDEQFF. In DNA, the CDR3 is TGTGCCAGCAGTGTGTTAGGGAGTGGCGATGAGCAGTTCTTC.

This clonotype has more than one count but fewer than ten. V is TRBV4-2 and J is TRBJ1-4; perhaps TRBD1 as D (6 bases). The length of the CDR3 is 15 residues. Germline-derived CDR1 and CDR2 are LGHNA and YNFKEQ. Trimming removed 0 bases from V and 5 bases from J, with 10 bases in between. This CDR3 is CASSQDSQGNEKLFF. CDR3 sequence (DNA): TGTGCCAGCAGCCAAGATTCGCAGGGGAATGAAAAACTGTTTTTT.

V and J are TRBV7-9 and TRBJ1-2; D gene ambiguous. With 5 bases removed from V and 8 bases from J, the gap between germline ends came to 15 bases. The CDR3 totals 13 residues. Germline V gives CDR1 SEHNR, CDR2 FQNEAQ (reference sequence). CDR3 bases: TGTGCCAGCAGCCGAAGAGGTGAGAGAGGCTACACCTTC. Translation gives CASSRRGERGYTF.

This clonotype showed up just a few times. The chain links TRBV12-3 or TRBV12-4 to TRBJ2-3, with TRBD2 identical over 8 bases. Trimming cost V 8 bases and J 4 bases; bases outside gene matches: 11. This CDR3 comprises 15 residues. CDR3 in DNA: TGTGCCAGCCAACACGAGCGGGAGAATTCAGATACGCAGTATTTT. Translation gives CASQHERENSDTQYF.

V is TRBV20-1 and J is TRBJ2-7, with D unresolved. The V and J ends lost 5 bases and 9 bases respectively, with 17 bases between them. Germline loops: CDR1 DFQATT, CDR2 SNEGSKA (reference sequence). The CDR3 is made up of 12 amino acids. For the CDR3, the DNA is TGCAGTGCTCCTACAGCCATCCGGGCGCAGTACTTC. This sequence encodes CSAPTAIRAQYF.

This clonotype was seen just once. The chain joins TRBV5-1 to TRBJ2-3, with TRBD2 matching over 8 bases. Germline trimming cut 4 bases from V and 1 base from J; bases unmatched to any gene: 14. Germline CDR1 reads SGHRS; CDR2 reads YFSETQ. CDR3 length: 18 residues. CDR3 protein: CASSGGLGSGSGTDTQYF. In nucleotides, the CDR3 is TGCGCCAGCAGCGGGGGACTAGGGAGCGGGAGCGGCACAGATACGCAGTATTTT.

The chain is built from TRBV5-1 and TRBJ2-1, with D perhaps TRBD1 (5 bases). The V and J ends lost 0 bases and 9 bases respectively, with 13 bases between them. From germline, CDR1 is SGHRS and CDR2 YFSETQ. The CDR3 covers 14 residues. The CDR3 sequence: CASSLEQVNAEQFF. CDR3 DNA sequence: TGCGCCAGCAGCTTGGAACAGGTTAATGCTGAGCAGTTCTTC.

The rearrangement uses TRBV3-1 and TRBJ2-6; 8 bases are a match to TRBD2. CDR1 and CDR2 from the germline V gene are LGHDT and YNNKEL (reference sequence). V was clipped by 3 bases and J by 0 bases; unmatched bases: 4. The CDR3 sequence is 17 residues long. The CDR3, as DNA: TGTGCCAGCAGCCAGCCACGGGGGGGCTCTGGGGCCAACGTCCTGACTTTC. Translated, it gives CASSQPRGGSGANVLTF.

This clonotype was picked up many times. This CDR3 is CSESQGVSSYNEQFF. Here the CDR3 DNA reads TGCAGCGAGTCACAGGGGGTGAGCTCCTACAATGAGCAGTTCTTC. This chain uses TRBV29-1 with TRBJ2-1, with TRBD1 matching 8 bases. Germline CDR1 is SQVTM and CDR2 is ANQGSEA. The V and J ends lost 7 bases and 0 bases, in that order; junction bases with no gene match: 8. The CDR3 has 15 amino acids.

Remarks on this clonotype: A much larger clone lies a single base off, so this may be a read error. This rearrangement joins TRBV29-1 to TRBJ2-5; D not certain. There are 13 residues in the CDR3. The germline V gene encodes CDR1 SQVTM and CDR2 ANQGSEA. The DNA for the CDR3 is TGCAGCGTCTGCTATTCCCCTCAAGAGACCCTGTACTTC. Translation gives CSVCYSPQETLYF.

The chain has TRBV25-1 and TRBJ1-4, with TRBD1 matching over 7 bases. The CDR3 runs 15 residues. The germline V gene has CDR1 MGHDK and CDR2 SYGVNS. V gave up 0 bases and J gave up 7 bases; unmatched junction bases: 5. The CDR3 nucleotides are TGTGCCAGCAGTGAATACCGAGGGGGCTCTGAAAAACTGTTTTTT. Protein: CASSEYRGGSEKLFF.

The DNA of the CDR3 is TGCAGTGCTAGTGGGCAGGGCCTCGGCTACACCTTC. Its translation: CSASGQGLGYTF. V gene TRBV20-1 combines with J gene TRBJ1-2; TRBD1 might be the D (5 bases). The CDR3 spans 12 residues. The V end lost 3 bases, the J end lost 8 bases, and 13 bases lay between the germline ends. Germline CDR1 and CDR2: DFQATT and SNEGSKA (reference sequence).

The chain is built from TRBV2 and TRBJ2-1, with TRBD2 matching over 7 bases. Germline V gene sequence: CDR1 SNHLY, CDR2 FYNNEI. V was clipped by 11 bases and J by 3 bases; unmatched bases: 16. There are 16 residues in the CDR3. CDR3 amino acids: CAVLDGGGFVYNEQFF. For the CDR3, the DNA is TGTGCCGTACTAGATGGGGGGGGGTTTGTCTACAATGAGCAGTTCTTC.

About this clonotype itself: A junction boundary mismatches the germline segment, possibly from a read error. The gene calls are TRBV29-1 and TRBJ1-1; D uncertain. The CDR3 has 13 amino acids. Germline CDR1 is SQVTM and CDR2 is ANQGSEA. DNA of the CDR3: TGCAGCGTTGTTCCAGTTGCGGGCACTGAAGTTTTCTTT. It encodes CSVVPVAGTEVFF.

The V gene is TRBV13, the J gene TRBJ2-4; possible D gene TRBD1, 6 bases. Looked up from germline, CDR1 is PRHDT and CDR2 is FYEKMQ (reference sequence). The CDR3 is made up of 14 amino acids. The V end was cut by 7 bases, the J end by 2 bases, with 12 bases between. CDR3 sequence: CASTIQGSKNIQYF. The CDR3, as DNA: TGTGCCAGCACCATACAGGGATCCAAAAACATTCAGTACTTC.

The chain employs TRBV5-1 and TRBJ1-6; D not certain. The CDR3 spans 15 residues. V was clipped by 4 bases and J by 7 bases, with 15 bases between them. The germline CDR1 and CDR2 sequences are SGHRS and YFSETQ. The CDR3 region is CASSLDGYKNSPLHF. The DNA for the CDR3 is TGCGCCAGCAGCCTGGACGGGTACAAGAATTCACCCCTCCACTTT. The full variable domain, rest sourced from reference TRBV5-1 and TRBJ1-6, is KAGVTQTPRYLIKTRGQQVTLSCSPISGHRSVSWYQQTPGQGLQFLFEYFSETQRNKGNFPGRFSGRQFSNSRSEMNVSTLELGDSALYLCASSLDGYKNSPLHFGNGTRLTVT.